One and the same sample provided the 30 T cell receptor beta chains below, sequenced in a study of T cell responses to AZD1222 COVID-19 vaccine. Measured with immunoSEQ multiplex PCR; TCRdb has only the in-frame clones, and not every one. The table records 150,000 or so clones, 86% of them present only once. The material sequenced was peripheral blood, taken on day 0 of MenACWY control vaccination. The receptors were sampled from an adult in good health.

This clone has just a few counts. The chain recombines TRBV29-1 with TRBJ2-5; TRBD1 matches at 10 bases. Per the germline V gene, CDR1 is SQVTM and CDR2 is ANQGSEA. The CDR3 runs 13 residues. V trimming: 6 bases; J trimming: 9 bases; junction bases outside the gene matches: 10. The CDR3 sequence is CSVVGTGAGAQYF. Written as DNA, the CDR3 is TGCAGCGTGGTGGGGACAGGGGCTGGGGCCCAGTACTTC.

The chain uses TRBV28 and TRBJ2-5; 11 nucleotides align to TRBD1. The ends lost 2 bases at V and 2 bases at J; junction bases unmatched: 1. The CDR3 loop spans 15 amino acids. Germline lookup yields CDR1 MDHEN and CDR2 SYDVKM. CDR3 DNA: TGTGCCAGCAGTTTAAGGGACAGGGGGCAAGAGACCCAGTACTTC. Translating gives CASSLRDRGQETQYF.

The chain recombines TRBV2 with TRBJ1-1; D is perhaps TRBD1 (5 bases). The CDR3 is 15 residues long. V lost 8 bases and J lost 2, with 18 bases in between. Germline CDR1 SNHLY, CDR2 FYNNEI. CDR3 DNA: TGTGCCAGCGGAAGTGGGTCGCAGGGTAACACTGAAGCTTTCTTT. Protein sequence: CASGSGSQGNTEAFF.

The chain has TRBV7-3 and TRBJ2-1, with unresolved D. CDR1 SGHTA and CDR2 FQGTGA come from the germline V gene. The CDR3 runs 16 residues. V was pared by 2 bases and J by 8 bases, with 19 bases between. CDR3 sequence: CASSLFATPRWDEQFF. For the CDR3, the DNA is TGTGCCAGCAGCTTATTCGCTACTCCACGCTGGGATGAGCAGTTCTTC.

In DNA, the CDR3 is TGTGCCAGCAACGGTTTGGTGAGCAATCAGCCCCAGCATTTT. Residues: CASNGLVSNQPQHF. This chain links TRBV6-5 with TRBJ1-5; D gene unclear. This CDR3 has 14 residues. CDR1 MNHEY and CDR2 SVGAGI come from the germline V gene. Trimming stripped 7 bases from V and 1 base from J, with 11 bases between.

This clone was picked up a small number of times. V usage is TRBV19 and J usage is TRBJ2-1; 12 positions agree with TRBD2. CDR1 and CDR2 from the germline V gene are LNHDA and SQIVND (reference sequence). V trimming: 4 bases; J trimming: 8 bases; junction bases outside the gene matches: 6. The CDR3 extends over 15 amino acids. The CDR3 reads CASSKTSGSFDEQFF. The DNA of the CDR3 is TGTGCCAGTAGTAAGACTAGCGGGAGCTTCGATGAGCAGTTCTTC.

This clone is a singleton in its sample. The CDR3 is CASSPAANYGYTF. Written as DNA, the CDR3 is TGTGCCAGCAGCCCGGCCGCTAACTATGGCTACACCTTC. The chain carries TRBV6-8 and TRBJ1-2; no firm D call. The CDR3 contains 13 residues. Germline V gene lookup returns CDR1 MNHGY and CDR2 SAAAGT. The germline V and J ends were trimmed by 6 bases and 0 bases, with 8 bases remaining between them.

The gene calls are TRBV11-2 and TRBJ2-1; no definite D call. Germline lookup yields CDR1 SGHAT and CDR2 FQNNGV. The V end was cut by 5 bases, the J end by 9 bases, with 14 bases between. CDR3 length equals 13 residues. CDR3 loop: CASSTDVGSEQFF. CDR3 nucleotides: TGTGCCAGCAGCACCGATGTGGGGTCTGAGCAGTTCTTC.

The V gene is TRBV14, the J gene TRBJ2-5; 7 bases agree with TRBD2. Trimming removed 2 bases from V and 2 bases from J; junction bases left unmatched: 17. The CDR3 is made up of 19 amino acids. Germline V lookup: CDR1 SGHDN, CDR2 FVKESK. The DNA of the CDR3 is TGTGCCAGCAGCCAACTTAGGGGCTTACGAGCGGGAAGGCAAGAGACCCAGTACTTC. Its protein product is CASSQLRGLRAGRQETQYF.

This chain uses TRBV21-1 with TRBJ2-5; TRBD1 was called by the table and not checked on the DNA. TRBV21-1 is shown as a pseudogene. CDR3 length equals 11 residues. CDR3 sequence: CASSGRGSQYF. The CDR3 nucleotides are TGTGCCAGCAGCGGAAGGGGGAGCCAGTACTTC.

This clone was seen more than once but under ten times. This chain links TRBV10-2 with TRBJ1-6; D gene ambiguous. V was shortened by 8 bases and J by 11 bases, with 16 bases between the two germline ends. Germline assignment: CDR1 WSHSY and CDR2 SAAADI. This CDR3 region has 13 residues. The CDR3 bases are TGCGCCAGCGGCGTCAATCCGGACGCACCCCTCCACTTT. As protein: CASGVNPDAPLHF.

There are a few counts of this clone. The chain recombines TRBV30 with TRBJ1-1; possibly TRBD1 for D (5 bases). CDR3 length: 13 residues. Deletions cut 3 bases from V and 2 bases from J, with 10 bases between. CDR1 is GTSNPN and CDR2 is SVGIG in the germline V gene (reference sequence). CDR3 region: CAWRGGYNTEAFF. DNA for the CDR3: TGTGCCTGGAGGGGGGGGTATAACACTGAAGCTTTCTTT.

The genes are TRBV11-3 and TRBJ1-4; no clear D. This CDR3 contains 14 residues. V lost 1 base and J 0 bases, leaving 3 bases between the germline ends. Germline assignment: CDR1 SGHNT and CDR2 YENEEA. CDR3 bases: TGTGCCAGCAGCTTAGGGGCAACTAATGAAAAACTGTTTTTT. Translating gives CASSLGATNEKLFF.

This chain links TRBV27 with TRBJ1-2; D is unclear. Trimming shortened V by 6 bases and J by 0 bases, and 11 bases separated the two germline ends. CDR3 size: 14 residues. Looked up from germline, CDR1 is MNHEY and CDR2 is SMNVEV (reference sequence). CDR3 protein: CASSPRRANYGYTF. The CDR3 nucleotides are TGTGCCAGCAGCCCGAGGCGAGCTAACTATGGCTACACCTTC.

This clone was counted between two and nine times. J is TRBJ1-4 and V is TRBV2; the D is unclear. Trimming removed 6 bases from V and 8 bases from J, with 13 bases in between. CDR1 and CDR2 (germline): SNHLY, FYNNEI. CDR3 length: 13 residues. The CDR3 nucleotides are TGTGCCAGCAGGGGGAGGTCGGACGAAAAACTGTTTTTT. It is translated as CASRGRSDEKLFF. The complete variable domain, with remaining parts taken from reference TRBV2 and TRBJ1-4, reads EPEVTQTPSHQVTQMGQEVILRCVPISNHLYFYWYRQILGQKVEFLVSFYNNEISEKSEIFDDQFSVERPDGSNFTLKIRSTKLEDSAMYFCASRGRSDEKLFFGSGTQLSVL.

In its sample, this clone was seen once. The rearrangement uses TRBV29-1 and TRBJ2-1, with D tentatively TRBD2 (6 bases). V lost 5 bases, J lost 8 bases, and 16 bases lay in between. The CDR3 has 13 amino acids. Germline CDR1 is SQVTM and CDR2 is ANQGSEA. The chain's CDR3 is CSVSAGPRDEQFF. The DNA for the CDR3 is TGCAGCGTTTCCGCGGGGCCCCGCGATGAGCAGTTCTTC.

The rearrangement uses TRBV6-1 and TRBJ1-2; D call uncertain. CDR3 length: 15 residues. In germline, CDR1 is MNHNS, CDR2 SASEGT. Deletions cut 3 bases from V and 4 bases from J, with 15 bases between. DNA of the CDR3: TGTGCCAGCAGTGAGGGAGGGTGGGCTAGCTATGGCTACACCTTC. Protein sequence: CASSEGGWASYGYTF.

The chain combines TRBV2 with TRBJ1-6; D is unresolved. V was pared by 3 bases and J by 14 bases, with 14 bases between. CDR1 SNHLY and CDR2 FYNNEI come from the germline V gene. The CDR3 spans 13 residues. The CDR3 nucleotides are TGTGCCAGCAGTGACCCGCAAGTTCTTACCCTCCACTTT. It translates to CASSDPQVLTLHF.

This rearrangement joins TRBV9 to TRBJ2-2; D call uncertain. V lost 0 bases and J 6 bases, leaving 12 bases between the germline ends. CDR1 and CDR2 from the germline V gene are SGDLS and YYNGEE. The CDR3 contains 15 residues. In DNA, the CDR3 is TGTGCCAGCAGCGTAGCGACATGGATGTCCGGGGAGCTGTTTTTT. It codes for CASSVATWMSGELFF.

The chain combines TRBV5-6 with TRBJ2-3; possibly TRBD2 for D (7 bases). Trimming cost V 2 bases and J 13 bases, with 20 bases left between them. Per germline, CDR1 SGHDT and CDR2 YYEEEE. The CDR3 runs 14 residues. This CDR3 reads CASSFFRGAEIKYF. For the CDR3, the DNA is TGTGCCAGCAGCTTCTTCCGGGGGGCGGAAATAAAGTATTTT.

V usage is TRBV18 and J usage is TRBJ2-5, with D tentatively TRBD1 (5 bases). Germline V gene lookup returns CDR1 KGHSH and CDR2 LQKENI. The V gene lost 1 base and the J gene lost 2 bases, with 5 bases spanning the gap. The CDR3 runs to 13 residues. The CDR3 region has the DNA TGTGCCAGCTCACCACAGGGGCAAGAGACCCAGTACTTC. This translates into CASSPQGQETQYF.

The CDR3 sequence is CASTGQANYGYTF. CDR3 bases: TGTGCCAGCACCGGACAGGCGAACTATGGCTACACCTTC. This chain uses TRBV5-5 with TRBJ1-2, with 7 nucleotides matching TRBD1. The CDR3 has 13 amino acids. Germline V gene lookup returns CDR1 SGHKS and CDR2 YYEKEE (reference sequence). V gave up 6 bases and J gave up 2 bases; unmatched junction bases: 4.

This clone was found once. V is TRBV6-2 or TRBV6-3 and J is TRBJ1-2; D is ambiguous. The CDR3 is made up of 14 amino acids. Trimming took 0 bases from V and 8 from J, leaving 13 bases between them. CDR1 and CDR2 (germline): MNHEY, SVGEGT. The CDR3 reads CASSYSTLHQGYTF. The CDR3 region has the DNA TGTGCCAGCAGTTACTCGACACTACATCAAGGCTACACCTTC.

The V and J genes are TRBV24-1 and TRBJ2-1; no clear D gene. The CDR3 has 15 residues. Trimming shortened V by 4 bases and J by 0 bases, and 9 bases separated the two germline ends. Germline CDR1 KGHDR, CDR2 SFDVKD. The CDR3 DNA reads as TGTGCCACCAGTGAGGGCGGATACTCCTACAATGAGCAGTTCTTC. The encoded protein is CATSEGGYSYNEQFF.

A word on this clone: The germline gene is not matched at one end of the junction; a read error may be the cause. The chain has TRBV24-1 and TRBJ1-1, with D maybe TRBD1 (5 bases). Germline V gives CDR1 KGHDR, CDR2 SFDVKD. The CDR3 has 13 amino acids. The CDR3 region is CATRQGMKTEAFF. The CDR3 nucleotides are TGTGCCACCCGGCAGGGAATGAAGACTGAAGCTTTCTTT.

The chain combines TRBV6-5 with TRBJ2-1, with D tentatively TRBD2 (6 bases). CDR3 size: 12 residues. Germline V gene sequence: CDR1 MNHEY, CDR2 SVGAGI. The V and J ends lost 6 bases and 13 bases respectively, with 16 bases between them. CDR3 residues: CASSPTRVEQFF. The CDR3, as DNA: TGTGCCAGCAGCCCGACTAGGGTGGAACAGTTCTTC.

The gene calls are TRBV5-1 and TRBJ1-6, with TRBD1 identical over 10 bases. This CDR3 region has 15 residues. Trimming cost V 4 bases and J 5 bases; bases outside gene matches: 3. Germline V lookup: CDR1 SGHRS, CDR2 YFSETQ. CDR3 loop: CASSPGQGDNSPLHF. DNA of the CDR3: TGCGCCAGCAGCCCCGGACAGGGGGATAATTCACCCCTCCACTTT.

This clone has just a few counts. The chain joins TRBV7-9 to TRBJ1-6, with D possibly TRBD1 on 5 matching bases. CDR1 SEHNR and CDR2 FQNEAQ come from the germline V gene (reference sequence). CDR3 length: 14 amino acids. Trimming stripped 6 bases from V and 2 bases from J, with 8 bases between. The CDR3 spells CASSQGAYNSPLHF. CDR3 DNA: TGTGCCAGCAGTCAAGGGGCCTATAATTCACCCCTCCACTTT. The variable domain in full, with the rest retrieved from reference TRBV7-9 and TRBJ1-6, is DTGVSQNPRHKITKRGQNVTFRCDPISEHNRLYWYRQTLGQGPEFLTYFQNEAQLEKSRLLSDRFSAERPKGSFSTLEIQRTEQGDSAMYLCASSQGAYNSPLHFGNGTRLTVT.

This chain connects TRBV9 to TRBJ1-3; perhaps TRBD1 as D (5 bases). Trimming took 4 bases from V and 4 from J, leaving 24 bases between them. The CDR3 sequence is 18 residues long. The germline V gene has CDR1 SGDLS and CDR2 YYNGEE. The CDR3 DNA sequence: TGTGCCAGCAGCACAGATCCGGGGCCCGCTTGGGGAGGAAACACCATATATTTT. Translated: CASSTDPGPAWGGNTIYF.

The chain combines TRBV5-1 with TRBJ2-1; D could derive from TRBD1 or TRBD2 (5 bases each). The length of the CDR3 is 12 residues. The germline V gene encodes CDR1 SGHRS and CDR2 YFSETQ. With 4 bases removed from V and 14 bases from J, the gap between germline ends came to 16 bases. The DNA of the CDR3 is TGCGCCAGCAGCCCGGGGCAGTGGAGGAAGTTCTTC. Its protein product is CASSPGQWRKFF.